Each of the 23 T cell receptor beta chains below was sequenced from the same sample in a study of cytomegalovirus exposure and HLA in healthy donors. Produced via immunoSEQ multiplex PCR; TCRdb's table is partial and in-frame only. This sample has 200,000 or so clones, with about 80% found just once. Sequencing input: PBMCs. The source of these receptors is a man aged 18 to 30 in good health and CMV-seropositive.

The chain recombines TRBV7-7 with TRBJ2-2, with 10 bases that match TRBD2. The V gene's germline CDR1 is SSHAT and CDR2 FNYEAQ (reference sequence). V lost 1 base to trimming and J lost 4 bases; unmatched junction nucleotides: 6. The CDR3 consists of 17 residues. The CDR3: CASSLGGGLASTGELFF. The CDR3 nucleotides are TGTGCCAGCAGCTTAGGTGGGGGACTAGCGAGCACCGGGGAGCTGTTTTTT. Filled out from reference TRBV7-7 and TRBJ2-2, the complete variable domain reads GAGVSQSPRYKVTKRGQDVTLRCDPISSHATLYWYQQALGQGPEFLTYFNYEAQPDKSGLPSDRFSAERPEGSISTLTIQRTEQRDSAMYRCASSLGGGLASTGELFFGEGSRLTVL.

The genes are TRBV4-2 and TRBJ2-4, with D unclear. Trimming pared 0 bases from V and 1 base from J, leaving 10 bases between. Germline V gene sequence: CDR1 LGHNA, CDR2 YNFKEQ. The CDR3 extends over 16 amino acids. The CDR3 DNA reads as TGTGCCAGCAGCCAAGAGGGCCGTTCGGCCAAAAACATTCAGTACTTC. As protein: CASSQEGRSAKNIQYF.

The V call is TRBV10-3, the J call TRBJ1-3; no clear D. Trimming removed 4 bases at V and 1 base at J, with 5 bases between. Looked up from germline, CDR1 is ENHRY and CDR2 is SYGVKD. This CDR3 comprises 13 residues. The CDR3 here is CAISVSSGNTIYF. The CDR3 DNA reads as TGTGCCATCAGTGTTTCTTCTGGAAACACCATATATTTT.

This clone has a handful of counts. The chain uses TRBV19 and TRBJ2-7, with D maybe TRBD1 (7 bases). The V end was cut by 10 bases, the J end by 5 bases, with 30 bases between. Germline lookup yields CDR1 LNHDA and CDR2 SQIVND (reference sequence). The CDR3 runs to 17 residues. The CDR3 sequence is CATSRGWGRQGGDEQYF. The CDR3 DNA is TGTGCCACCTCCAGGGGGTGGGGAAGGCAGGGAGGAGACGAGCAGTACTTC.

V usage is TRBV6-5 and J usage is TRBJ2-1, with a weak D call TRBD1 (5 bases). The CDR3 runs to 13 residues. Trimming stripped 0 bases from V and 8 bases from J, with 8 bases between. Germline V gene sequence: CDR1 MNHEY, CDR2 SVGAGI. The CDR3 nucleotides are TGTGCCAGCAGTTACTCCAGGGTAGATGAGCAGTTCTTC. Its protein product is CASSYSRVDEQFF.

J is TRBJ1-5 and V is TRBV5-1; 8 positions agree with TRBD1. The CDR3 runs to 14 residues. Germline V gives CDR1 SGHRS, CDR2 YFSETQ. Losses at the gene ends were 0 bases for V and 6 bases for J; bases not matched to a gene: 2. In nucleotides, the CDR3 is TGCGCCAGCAGCTTGGAGCAGGGGGCTCAGCCCCAGCATTTT. It encodes CASSLEQGAQPQHF.

The rearrangement joins TRBV30 to TRBJ2-7; possible D gene TRBD2, 5 bases. The germline CDR1 and CDR2 sequences are GTSNPN and SVGIG (reference sequence). V lost 0 bases and J 3 bases, leaving 18 bases between the germline ends. This CDR3 comprises 16 residues. The CDR3 sequence is CAWSVQGSVAVYEQYF. CDR3 nucleotide sequence: TGTGCCTGGAGTGTACAAGGTAGCGTGGCTGTCTACGAGCAGTACTTC.

V is TRBV5-1 and J is TRBJ2-2, with unresolved D. Germline V gives CDR1 SGHRS, CDR2 YFSETQ. This CDR3 spans 13 amino acids. Between the trimmed V and J ends, which lost 3 bases and 6 bases, there was a span of 9 bases. The CDR3 nucleotides are TGCGCCAGCAGCTCGCGAGAATCCGGGGAGCTGTTTTTT. As protein: CASSSRESGELFF.

The rearrangement uses TRBV2 and TRBJ2-2, with TRBD2 matching over 10 bases. Germline V gene sequence: CDR1 SNHLY, CDR2 FYNNEI. J was trimmed by 2 bases and V by 0 bases; bases with no gene match: 3. The CDR3 length is 17 residues. The CDR3: CASSEAGLAANTGELFF. DNA of the CDR3: TGTGCCAGCAGTGAAGCAGGACTAGCGGCTAACACCGGGGAGCTGTTTTTT.

The chain employs TRBV5-6 and TRBJ2-3, with 7 bases identical to TRBD2. Germline CDR1 is SGHDT and CDR2 is YYEEEE. Trimming removed 6 bases from V and 3 bases from J; junction bases left unmatched: 7. CDR3 length: 14 residues. Written as DNA, the CDR3 is TGTGCCAGCACCTGGGGTAGCGGGACAGATACGCAGTATTTT. Translating it yields CASTWGSGTDTQYF.

The chain has TRBV18 and TRBJ1-5; 7 nucleotides line up with TRBD1. The trim removed 3 bases at V and 3 bases at J, leaving 2 bases unmatched. The length of the CDR3 is 14 residues. Germline values: CDR1 KGHSH, CDR2 LQKENI. CDR3 coding DNA: TGTGCCAGCTCACCGGGACAGTACAATCAGCCCCAGCATTTT. This gives the protein CASSPGQYNQPQHF. The whole variable domain, filled in from reference TRBV18 and TRBJ1-5, reads NAGVMQNPRHLVRRRGQEARLRCSPMKGHSHVYWYRQLPEEGLKFMVYLQKENIIDESGMPKERFSAEFPKEGPSILRIQQVVRGDSAAYFCASSPGQYNQPQHFGDGTRLSIL.

The gene calls are TRBV6-6 and TRBJ1-2, with D perhaps TRBD1 (6 bases). Trimming shortened V by 0 bases and J by 5 bases, and 10 bases separated the two germline ends. The CDR3 is 14 amino acids. Per the germline V gene, CDR1 is MNHNY and CDR2 is SVGAGI (reference sequence). The CDR3 spells CASSYSGGRYGYTF. In nucleotides, the CDR3 is TGTGCCAGCAGTTACTCAGGGGGACGATATGGCTACACCTTC.

The V gene is TRBV28, the J gene TRBJ2-5, with D perhaps matching TRBD2 (6 bases). This CDR3 comprises 15 residues. Trimming took 6 bases from V and 0 from J, leaving 14 bases between them. The germline V gene has CDR1 MDHEN and CDR2 SYDVKM. CDR3 coding DNA: TGTGCCAGCAGCTTTACCCGGGGGTACCAAGAGACCCAGTACTTC. This sequence encodes CASSFTRGYQETQYF.

The CDR3 here is CASSSRVAKNIQYF. In DNA, the CDR3 is TGTGCCAGCAGCTCACGGGTAGCCAAAAACATTCAGTACTTC. The gene calls are TRBV7-9 and TRBJ2-4; D remains unclear. V lost 4 bases, J lost 0 bases, and 7 bases lay in between. The CDR3 contains 14 residues. Per germline, CDR1 SEHNR and CDR2 FQNEAQ (reference sequence).

This chain joins TRBV6-4 and TRBJ1-2, with D uncertain. Deletions cut 6 bases from V and 1 base from J, with 9 bases between. Germline V gives CDR1 MRHNA, CDR2 SNTAGT. The CDR3 has 13 residues. Written as DNA, the CDR3 is TGTGCCAGCAGAAGCGGAATTAACTATGGCTACACCTTC. This encodes CASRSGINYGYTF.

V gene TRBV13 combines with J gene TRBJ2-7; D is perhaps TRBD1 (6 bases). Trimming removed 5 bases at V and 5 bases at J, with 10 bases between. In germline, CDR1 is PRHDT, CDR2 FYEKMQ (reference sequence). This CDR3 is built from 12 residues. In nucleotides, the CDR3 is TGTGCCAGCAGCCTGGGGGCAAACGAGCAGTACTTC. Its translation is CASSLGANEQYF.

The chain combines TRBV27 with TRBJ2-7, with D uncertain. There are 13 residues in the CDR3. Trimming removed 3 bases at V and 5 bases at J, with 11 bases between. From germline, CDR1 is MNHEY and CDR2 SMNVEV (reference sequence). As DNA, the CDR3 is TGTGCCAGCAGTTTTTCCAGGATCCACGAGCAGTACTTC. It is translated as CASSFSRIHEQYF.

V usage is TRBV28 and J usage is TRBJ1-2, with D possibly being TRBD1 (5 bases). The germline V gene has CDR1 MDHEN and CDR2 SYDVKM. The CDR3 totals 13 residues. The ends were cut back, 7 bases at V and 8 bases at J, with 17 bases in the middle. The CDR3, as DNA: TGTGCCAGCACCCCGGTTGGGGCGCGAGGCTACACCTTC. Its translation: CASTPVGARGYTF.

The table lists this clone with many counts. The chain uses TRBV6-6 and TRBJ2-7, with TRBD2 matching 9 bases. V lost 7 bases and J lost 5; bases outside the gene matches: 9. In germline, CDR1 is MNHNY, CDR2 SVGAGI (reference sequence). CDR3 length equals 14 residues. This chain's CDR3 is CASTSTSGGHEQYF. CDR3 nucleotides: TGTGCCAGCACCTCGACTAGCGGTGGGCACGAGCAGTACTTC.

In its sample, this clone was seen a few times. Additional DNA sequences in this sample encode the identical CDR3. The chain links TRBV7-9 to TRBJ1-4, with TRBD1 matching over 8 bases. The CDR3 extends over 14 amino acids. Losses at the gene ends were 4 bases for V and 5 bases for J; bases not matched to a gene: 3. Germline V gene data show CDR1 as SEHNR and CDR2 as FQNEAQ (reference sequence). Here the CDR3 DNA reads TGTGCCAGCAGCTCGGGACAGGACAATGAAAAACTGTTTTTT. This gives the protein CASSSGQDNEKLFF.

V is TRBV23-1 and J is TRBJ2-7; 8 nucleotides agree with TRBD2. TRBV23-1 is annotated as an ORF whose role is uncertain. V lost 2 bases, J lost 1 base, and 28 bases stayed unmatched. This CDR3 has 23 residues. CDR3 amino acids: CASSQTIAGFLTFVAPNSYEQYF. The CDR3 DNA reads as TGCGCCAGCAGTCAAACCATAGCGGGATTCTTGACGTTTGTGGCCCCAAATTCCTACGAGCAGTACTTC.

This clone was seen a single time. The V call is TRBV2, the J call TRBJ2-5; 7 positions agree with TRBD1. Losses at the gene ends were 6 bases for V and 4 bases for J; bases not matched to a gene: 14. Germline CDR1 SNHLY, CDR2 FYNNEI. CDR3 size: 16 residues. DNA for the CDR3: TGTGCCAGCAGCCCTGGAGCAGGGACAGAGGGAGAGACCCAGTACTTC. It translates to CASSPGAGTEGETQYF.

The table lists this clone with many counts. Relative to the germline gene, one junction end is altered; a read error may explain this. J is TRBJ1-2 and V is TRBV5-1; D perhaps matches TRBD1 (5 bases). The CDR3 loop spans 15 amino acids. CDR1 is SGHRS, CDR2 YFSETQ, per germline. This chain's CDR3 is CASSSQQAGFYDYTF. For the CDR3, the DNA is TGCGCCAGCAGCTCCCAACAGGCGGGGTTTTATGACTACACCTTC.